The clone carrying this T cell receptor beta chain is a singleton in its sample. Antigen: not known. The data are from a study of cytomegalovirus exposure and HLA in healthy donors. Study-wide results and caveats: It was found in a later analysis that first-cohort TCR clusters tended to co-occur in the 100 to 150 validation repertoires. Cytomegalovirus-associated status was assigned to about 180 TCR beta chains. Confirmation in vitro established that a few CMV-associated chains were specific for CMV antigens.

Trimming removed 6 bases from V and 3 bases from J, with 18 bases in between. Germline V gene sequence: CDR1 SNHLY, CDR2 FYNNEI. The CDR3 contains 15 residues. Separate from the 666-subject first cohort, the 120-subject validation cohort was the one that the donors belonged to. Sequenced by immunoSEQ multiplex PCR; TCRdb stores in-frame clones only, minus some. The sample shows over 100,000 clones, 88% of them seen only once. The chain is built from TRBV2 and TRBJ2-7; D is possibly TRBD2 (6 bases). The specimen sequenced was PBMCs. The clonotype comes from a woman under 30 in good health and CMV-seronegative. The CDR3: CASRIVPGGYYEQYF. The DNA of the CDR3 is TGTGCCAGCAGGATCGTCCCCGGAGGGTACTACGAGCAGTACTTC. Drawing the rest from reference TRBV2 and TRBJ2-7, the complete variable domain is EPEVTQTPSHQVTQMGQEVILRCVPISNHLYFYWYRQILGQKVEFLVSFYNNEISEKSEIFDDQFSVERPDGSNFTLKIRSTKLEDSAMYFCASRIVPGGYYEQYFGPGTRLTVT.